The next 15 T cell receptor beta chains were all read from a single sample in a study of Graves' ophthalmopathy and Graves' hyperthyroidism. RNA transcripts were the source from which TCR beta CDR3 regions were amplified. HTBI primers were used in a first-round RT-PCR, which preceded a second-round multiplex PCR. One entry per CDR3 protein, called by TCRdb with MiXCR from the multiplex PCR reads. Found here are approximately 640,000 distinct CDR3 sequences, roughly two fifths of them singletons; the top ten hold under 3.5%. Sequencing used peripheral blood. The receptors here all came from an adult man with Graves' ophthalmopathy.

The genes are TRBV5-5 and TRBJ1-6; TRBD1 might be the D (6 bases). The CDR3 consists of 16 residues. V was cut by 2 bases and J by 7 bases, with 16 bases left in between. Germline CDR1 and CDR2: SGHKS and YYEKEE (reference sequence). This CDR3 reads CASSLTTGQTNSPLHF. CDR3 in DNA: TGTGCCAGCAGCTTAACAACAGGACAGACCAATTCACCCCTCCACTTT.

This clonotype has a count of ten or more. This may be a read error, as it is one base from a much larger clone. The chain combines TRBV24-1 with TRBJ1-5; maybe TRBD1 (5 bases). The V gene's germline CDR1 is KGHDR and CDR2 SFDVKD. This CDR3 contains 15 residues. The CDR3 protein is CAASDPDGPGQPQHF. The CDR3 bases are TGTGCCGCCAGTGATCCGGACGGCCCAGGGCAGCCCCAGCATTTT.

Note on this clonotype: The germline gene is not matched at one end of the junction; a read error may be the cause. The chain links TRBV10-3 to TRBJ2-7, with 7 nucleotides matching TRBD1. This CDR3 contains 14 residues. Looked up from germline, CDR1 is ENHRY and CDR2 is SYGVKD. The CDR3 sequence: CATSDGTETYEQYF. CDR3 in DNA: TGTGCCACCAGTGACGGGACAGAGACCTACGAGCAGTACTTC.

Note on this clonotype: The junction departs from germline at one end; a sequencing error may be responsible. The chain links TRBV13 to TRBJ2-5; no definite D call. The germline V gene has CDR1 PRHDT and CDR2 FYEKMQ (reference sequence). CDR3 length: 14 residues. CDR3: CASSRRKYQETQYF. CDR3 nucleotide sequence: TGCGCCAGCAGCCGAAGAAAATACCAAGAGACCCAGTACTTC.

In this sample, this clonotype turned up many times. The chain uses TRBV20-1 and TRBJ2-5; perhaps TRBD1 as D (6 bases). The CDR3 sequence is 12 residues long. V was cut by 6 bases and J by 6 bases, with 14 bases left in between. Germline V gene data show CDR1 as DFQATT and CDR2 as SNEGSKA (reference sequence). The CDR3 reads CSALERGKTQYF. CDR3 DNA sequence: TGCAGTGCATTGGAGAGGGGGAAGACCCAGTACTTC.

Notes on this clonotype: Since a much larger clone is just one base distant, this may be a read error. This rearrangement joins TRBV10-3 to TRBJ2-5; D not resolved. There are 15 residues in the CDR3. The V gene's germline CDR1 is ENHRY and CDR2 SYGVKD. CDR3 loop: CASSYSTVYGETQYF. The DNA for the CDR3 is TGTGCCAGCAGTTACTCGACCGTTTACGGAGAGACCCAGTACTTC.

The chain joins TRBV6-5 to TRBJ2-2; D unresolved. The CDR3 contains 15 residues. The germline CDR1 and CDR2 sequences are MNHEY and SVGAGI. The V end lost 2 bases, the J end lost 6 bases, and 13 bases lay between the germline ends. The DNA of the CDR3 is TGTGCCAGCAGTTACGCGGCCACGTTTTCCGGGGAGCTGTTTTTT. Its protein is CASSYAATFSGELFF.

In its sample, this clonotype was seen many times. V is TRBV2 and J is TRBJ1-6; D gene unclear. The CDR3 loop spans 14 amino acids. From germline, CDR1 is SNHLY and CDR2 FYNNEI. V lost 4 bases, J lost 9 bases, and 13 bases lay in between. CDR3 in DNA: TGTGCCAGCAGTGTGGCATCCGGGCGTTCACCCCTCCACTTT. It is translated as CASSVASGRSPLHF.

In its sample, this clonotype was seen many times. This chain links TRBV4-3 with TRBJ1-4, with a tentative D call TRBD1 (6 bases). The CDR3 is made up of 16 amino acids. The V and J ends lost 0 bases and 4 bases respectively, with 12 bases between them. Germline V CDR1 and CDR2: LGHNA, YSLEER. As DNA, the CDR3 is TGCGCCAGCAGCCAAGATCTACAGGGTGGTAATGAAAAACTGTTTTTT. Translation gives CASSQDLQGGNEKLFF.

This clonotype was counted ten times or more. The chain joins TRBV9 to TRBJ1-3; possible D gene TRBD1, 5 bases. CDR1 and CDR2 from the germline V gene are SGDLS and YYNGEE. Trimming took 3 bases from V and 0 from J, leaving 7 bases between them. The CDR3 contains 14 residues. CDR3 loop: CASSGGISGNTIYF. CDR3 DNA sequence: TGTGCCAGCAGCGGGGGCATCTCTGGAAACACCATATATTTT.

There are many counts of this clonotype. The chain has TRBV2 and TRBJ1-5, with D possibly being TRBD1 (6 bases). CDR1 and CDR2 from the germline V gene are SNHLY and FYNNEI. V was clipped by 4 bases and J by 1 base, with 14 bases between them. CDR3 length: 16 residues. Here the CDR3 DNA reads TGTGCCAGCAGTGTTGGGGGGGCCAACAGCAATCAGCCCCAGCATTTT. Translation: CASSVGGANSNQPQHF.

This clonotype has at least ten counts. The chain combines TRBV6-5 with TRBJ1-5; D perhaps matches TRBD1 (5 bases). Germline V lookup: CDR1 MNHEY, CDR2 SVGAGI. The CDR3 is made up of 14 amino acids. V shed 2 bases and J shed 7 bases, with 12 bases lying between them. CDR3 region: CASSYVGAQQPQHF. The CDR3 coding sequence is TGTGCCAGCAGTTACGTCGGGGCTCAGCAGCCCCAGCATTTT.

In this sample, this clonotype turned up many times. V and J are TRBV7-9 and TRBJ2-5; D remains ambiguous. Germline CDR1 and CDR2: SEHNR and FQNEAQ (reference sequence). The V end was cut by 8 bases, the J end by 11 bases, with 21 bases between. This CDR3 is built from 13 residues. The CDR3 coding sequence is TGTGCCAGCGTACTATCTGACCCGGATATTCAGTACTTC. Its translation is CASVLSDPDIQYF. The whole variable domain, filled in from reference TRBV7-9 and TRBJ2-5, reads DTGVSQNPRHKITKRGQNVTFRCDPISEHNRLYWYRQTLGQGPEFLTYFQNEAQLEKSRLLSDRFSAERPKGSFSTLEIQRTEQGDSAMYLCASVLSDPDIQYFGPGTRLLVL.

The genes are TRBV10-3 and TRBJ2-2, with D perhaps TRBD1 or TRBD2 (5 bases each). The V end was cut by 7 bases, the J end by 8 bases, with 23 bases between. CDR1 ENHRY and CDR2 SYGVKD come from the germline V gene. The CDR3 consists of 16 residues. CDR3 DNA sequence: TGTGCCATCAACGAAGGGGCAGGGAGTAGTCTTGGGGAGCTGTTTTTT. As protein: CAINEGAGSSLGELFF.

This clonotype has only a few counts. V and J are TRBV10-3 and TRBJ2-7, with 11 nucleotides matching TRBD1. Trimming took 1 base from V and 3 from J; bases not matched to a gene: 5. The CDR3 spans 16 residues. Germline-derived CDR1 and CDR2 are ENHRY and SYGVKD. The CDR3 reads CAISEYPGTGGYEQYF. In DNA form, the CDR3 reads TGTGCCATCAGTGAGTACCCCGGGACAGGGGGCTACGAGCAGTACTTC.